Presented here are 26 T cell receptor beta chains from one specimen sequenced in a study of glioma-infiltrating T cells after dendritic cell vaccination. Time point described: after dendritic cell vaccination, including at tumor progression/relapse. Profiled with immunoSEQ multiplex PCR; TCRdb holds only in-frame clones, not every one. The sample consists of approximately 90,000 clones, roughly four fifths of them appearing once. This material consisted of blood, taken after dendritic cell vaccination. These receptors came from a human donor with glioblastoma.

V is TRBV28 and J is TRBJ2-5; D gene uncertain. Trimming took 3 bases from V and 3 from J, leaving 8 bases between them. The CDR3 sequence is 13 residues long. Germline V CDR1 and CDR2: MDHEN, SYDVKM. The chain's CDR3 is CASSFSLEETQYF. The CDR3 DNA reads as TGTGCCAGCAGTTTCTCCCTAGAAGAGACCCAGTACTTC.

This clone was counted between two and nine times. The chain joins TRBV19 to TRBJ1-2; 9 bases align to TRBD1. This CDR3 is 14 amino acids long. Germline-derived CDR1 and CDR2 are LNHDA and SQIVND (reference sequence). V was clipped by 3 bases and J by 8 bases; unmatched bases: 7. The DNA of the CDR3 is TGTGCCAGTAGTATCAGGGACAGGGAACACGGCTACACCTTC. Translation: CASSIRDREHGYTF.

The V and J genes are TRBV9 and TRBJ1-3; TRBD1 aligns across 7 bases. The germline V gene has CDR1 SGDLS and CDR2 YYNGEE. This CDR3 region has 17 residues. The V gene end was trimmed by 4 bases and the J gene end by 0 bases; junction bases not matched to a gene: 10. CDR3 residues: CASSPRTGSSSGNTIYF. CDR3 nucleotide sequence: TGTGCCAGCAGCCCCCGGACAGGCTCGAGCTCTGGAAACACCATATATTTT.

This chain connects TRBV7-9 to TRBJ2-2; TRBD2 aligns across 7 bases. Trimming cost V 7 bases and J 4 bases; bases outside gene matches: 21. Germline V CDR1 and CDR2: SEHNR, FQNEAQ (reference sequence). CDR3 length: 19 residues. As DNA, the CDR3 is TGTGCCAGCAACCTCCCGCTCGGGGAGGGAAGGTATGCCACCGGGGAGCTGTTTTTT. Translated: CASNLPLGEGRYATGELFF.

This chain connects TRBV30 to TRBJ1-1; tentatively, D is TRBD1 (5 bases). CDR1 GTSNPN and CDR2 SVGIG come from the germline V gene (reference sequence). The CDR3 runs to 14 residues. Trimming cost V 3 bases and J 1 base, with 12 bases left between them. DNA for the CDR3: TGTGCCTGGAGGGCCGGGGGGGGGAACACTGAAGCTTTCTTT. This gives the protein CAWRAGGGNTEAFF.

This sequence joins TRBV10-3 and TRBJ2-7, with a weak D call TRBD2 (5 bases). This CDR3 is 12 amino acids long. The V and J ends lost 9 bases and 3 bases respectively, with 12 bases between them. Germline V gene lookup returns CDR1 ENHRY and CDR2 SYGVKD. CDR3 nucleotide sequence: TGTGCCATATCTAGCCCGAACTACGAGCAGTACGTC. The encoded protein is CAISSPNYEQYV.

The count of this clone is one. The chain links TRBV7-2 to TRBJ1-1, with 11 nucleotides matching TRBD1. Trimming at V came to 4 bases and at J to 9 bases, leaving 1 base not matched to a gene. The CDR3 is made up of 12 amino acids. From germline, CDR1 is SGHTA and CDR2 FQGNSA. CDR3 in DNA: TGTGCCAGCAGCTCGGACAGGGGGCAAGCTTTCTTT. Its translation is CASSSDRGQAFF.

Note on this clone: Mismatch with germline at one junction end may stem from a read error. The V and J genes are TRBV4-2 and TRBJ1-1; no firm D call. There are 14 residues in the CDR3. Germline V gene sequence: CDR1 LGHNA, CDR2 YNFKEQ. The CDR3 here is CACSRRVPNTEAFF. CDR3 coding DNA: TGTGCCTGCAGCCGACGGGTACCGAACACTGAAGCTTTCTTT.

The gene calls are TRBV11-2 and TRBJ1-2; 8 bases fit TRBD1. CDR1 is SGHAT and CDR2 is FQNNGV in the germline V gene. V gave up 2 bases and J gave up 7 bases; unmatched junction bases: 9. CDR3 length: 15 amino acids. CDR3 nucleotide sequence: TGTGCCAGCAGCTTAAGCAGGGGGCACCTTGGTGGCTACACCTTC. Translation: CASSLSRGHLGGYTF.

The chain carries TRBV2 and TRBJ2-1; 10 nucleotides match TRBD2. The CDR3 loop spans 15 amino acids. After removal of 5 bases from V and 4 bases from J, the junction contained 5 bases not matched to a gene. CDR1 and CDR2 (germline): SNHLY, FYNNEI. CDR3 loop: CASSPGLAVYNEQFF. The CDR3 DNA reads TGTGCCAGCAGTCCCGGACTAGCGGTTTACAATGAGCAGTTCTTC.

In nucleotides, the CDR3 is TGTGCCAGCCTGACAATAGGGGGCAACACTGAAGCTTTCTTT. Translating gives CASLTIGGNTEAFF. The rearrangement links TRBV5-6 to TRBJ1-1, with TRBD1 matching over 7 bases. This CDR3 region has 14 residues. CDR1 and CDR2 from the germline V gene are SGHDT and YYEEEE. With 7 bases clipped from V and 2 bases from J, the junction kept 8 bases outside the gene matches.

CDR3: CASSPLGGQGAGANEKLFF. The CDR3 region has the DNA TGCGCCAGCAGCCCCCTAGGCGGACAGGGGGCGGGAGCTAATGAAAAACTGTTTTTT. This rearrangement joins TRBV5-1 to TRBJ1-4; 11 bases align to TRBD1. This CDR3 has 19 residues. Looked up from germline, CDR1 is SGHRS and CDR2 is YFSETQ. The V gene end was trimmed by 4 bases and the J gene end by 3 bases; junction bases not matched to a gene: 14.

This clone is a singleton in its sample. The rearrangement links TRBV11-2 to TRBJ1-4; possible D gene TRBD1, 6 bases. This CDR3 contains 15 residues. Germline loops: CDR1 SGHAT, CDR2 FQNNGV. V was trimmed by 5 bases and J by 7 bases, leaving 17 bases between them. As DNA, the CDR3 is TGTGCCAGCAGCCCTATGGGAGGGGGGGGTGAAAAACTGTTTTTT. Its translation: CASSPMGGGGEKLFF.

CDR3 sequence reads: CASSLVEPSAWGDTEAFF. In DNA, the CDR3 is TGTGCCAGCAGCTTAGTCGAGCCGTCGGCCTGGGGGGACACTGAAGCTTTCTTT. The V gene is TRBV11-1, the J gene TRBJ1-1, with D tentatively TRBD1 (5 bases). CDR1 and CDR2 (germline): SGHAT, FQDESV (reference sequence). V was cut by 1 base and J by 3 bases, with 21 bases left in between. The CDR3 has 18 residues.

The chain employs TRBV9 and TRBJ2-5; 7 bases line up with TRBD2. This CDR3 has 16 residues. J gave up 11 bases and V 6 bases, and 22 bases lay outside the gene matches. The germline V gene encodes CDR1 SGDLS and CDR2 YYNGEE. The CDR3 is CASTARGDGNYEEQYF. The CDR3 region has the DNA TGTGCCAGCACCGCTCGGGGGGACGGGAACTACGAGGAGCAGTACTTC.

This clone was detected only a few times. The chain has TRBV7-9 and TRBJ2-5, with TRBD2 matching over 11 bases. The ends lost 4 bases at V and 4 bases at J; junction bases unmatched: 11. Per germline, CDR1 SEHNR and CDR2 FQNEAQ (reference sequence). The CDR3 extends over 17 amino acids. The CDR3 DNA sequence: TGTGCCAGCAGCTATGCACTAGCGGGAGAGGAGGTAGAGACCCAGTACTTC. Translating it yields CASSYALAGEEVETQYF.

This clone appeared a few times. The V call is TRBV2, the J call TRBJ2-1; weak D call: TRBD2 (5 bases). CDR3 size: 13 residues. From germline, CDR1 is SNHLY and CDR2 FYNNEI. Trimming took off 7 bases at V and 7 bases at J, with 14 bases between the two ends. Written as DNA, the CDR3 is TGTGCCAGCACGGAGGTCCACTGGAATGAGCAGTTCTTC. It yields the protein CASTEVHWNEQFF.

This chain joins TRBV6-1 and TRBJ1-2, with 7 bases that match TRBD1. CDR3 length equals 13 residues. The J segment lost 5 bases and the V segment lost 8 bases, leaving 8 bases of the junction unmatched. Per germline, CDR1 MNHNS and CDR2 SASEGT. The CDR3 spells CASHDRDKYGYTF. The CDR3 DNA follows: TGTGCCAGCCACGACAGGGACAAGTATGGCTACACCTTC.

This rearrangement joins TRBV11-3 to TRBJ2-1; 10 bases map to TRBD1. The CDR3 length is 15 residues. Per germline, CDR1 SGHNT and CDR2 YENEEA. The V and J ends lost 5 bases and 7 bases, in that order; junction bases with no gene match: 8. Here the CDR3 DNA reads TGTGCCAGCAGCCAGAGGGGGGACAGGGGAAATGAGCAGTTCTTC. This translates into CASSQRGDRGNEQFF.

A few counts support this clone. CDR3 in amino acids: CASSRLGQAGEQYV. The DNA of the CDR3 is TGTGCCAGCAGTAGACTGGGACAGGCGGGCGAGCAGTACGTC. This chain links TRBV6-1 with TRBJ2-7, with 8 bases aligning to TRBD1. Germline CDR1 MNHNS, CDR2 SASEGT. This CDR3 contains 14 residues. The ends lost 5 bases at V and 6 bases at J; junction bases unmatched: 9.

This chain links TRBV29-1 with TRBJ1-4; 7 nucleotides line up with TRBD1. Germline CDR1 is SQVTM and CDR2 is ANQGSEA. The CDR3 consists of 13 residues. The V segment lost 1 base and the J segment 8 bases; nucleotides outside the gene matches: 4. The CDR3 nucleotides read TGCAGCGTTGAAGTGCGACAGGGCGAAAAACTGTTTTTT. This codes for CSVEVRQGEKLFF.

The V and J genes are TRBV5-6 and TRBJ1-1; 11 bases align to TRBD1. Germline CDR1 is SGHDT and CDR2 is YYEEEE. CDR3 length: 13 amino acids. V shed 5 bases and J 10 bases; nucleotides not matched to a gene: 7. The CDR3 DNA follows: TGTGCCAGCAGACGGGGACAGGGGGATGGAGCTTTCTTT. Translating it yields CASRRGQGDGAFF.

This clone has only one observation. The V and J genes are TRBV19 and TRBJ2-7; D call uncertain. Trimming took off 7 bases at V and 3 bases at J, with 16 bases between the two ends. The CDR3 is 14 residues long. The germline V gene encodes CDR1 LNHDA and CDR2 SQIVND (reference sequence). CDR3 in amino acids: CASTPDKSIYEQYF. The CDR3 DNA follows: TGTGCCAGTACCCCCGACAAATCTATCTACGAGCAGTACTTC.

In DNA, the CDR3 is TGTGCCAGCAGGTCGAATCACTTAATGAACACTGAAGCTTTCTTT. Translating it yields CASRSNHLMNTEAFF. The rearrangement joins TRBV7-2 to TRBJ1-1; D unclear. CDR1 is SGHTA and CDR2 is FQGNSA in the germline V gene. This CDR3 has 15 amino acids. Trimming left V 6 bases short and J 0 bases short, with 14 bases between.

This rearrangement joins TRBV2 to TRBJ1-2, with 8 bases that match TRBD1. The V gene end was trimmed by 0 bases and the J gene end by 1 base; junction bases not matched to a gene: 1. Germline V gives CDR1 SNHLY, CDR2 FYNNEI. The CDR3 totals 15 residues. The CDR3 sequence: CASSEARGHNYGYTF. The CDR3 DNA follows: TGTGCCAGCAGTGAAGCCAGGGGGCATAACTATGGCTACACCTTC.

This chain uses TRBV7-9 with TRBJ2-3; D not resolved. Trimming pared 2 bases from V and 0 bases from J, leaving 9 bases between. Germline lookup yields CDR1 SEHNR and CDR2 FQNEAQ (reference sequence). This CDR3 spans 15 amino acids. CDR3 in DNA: TGTGCCAGCAGCTTACAGGCACCTAGCACAGATACGCAGTATTTT. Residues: CASSLQAPSTDTQYF.